What follows are 10 T cell receptor beta chains derived from one specimen sequenced in a study of neurological immune-mediated disorders. TCRdb reprocessed the 5' RACE reads via MiXCR and lists one record per CDR3 protein. The table lists approximately 58,000 distinct CDR3 sequences, 7.5% to 9.5% of them singletons. Sample time point: longitudinal time-point 3. Sequencing was done on a sample of PBMCs. The receptors here all came from a middle-aged woman in good health.

This clonotype was counted many times. The V gene is TRBV4-3, the J gene TRBJ1-1, with D perhaps TRBD1 (5 bases). V was cut by 0 bases and J by 3 bases, with 11 bases left in between. CDR1 is LGHNA, CDR2 YSLEER, per germline. The CDR3 length is 15 residues. CDR3 bases: TGCGCCAGCAGCCAAGATTATGGGGGGGACACTGAAGCTTTCTTT. This codes for CASSQDYGGDTEAFF.

In its sample, this clonotype was seen many times. The chain is built from TRBV29-1 and TRBJ2-5, with D perhaps matching TRBD2 (7 bases). Germline assignment: CDR1 SQVTM and CDR2 ANQGSEA. CDR3 size: 15 residues. The V end lost 4 bases, the J end lost 2 bases, and 17 bases lay between the germline ends. The DNA for the CDR3 is TGCAGCGTTGGCTTGAGGGGGGGGTCACAAGAGACCCAGTACTTC. This encodes CSVGLRGGSQETQYF.

This clonotype was seen repeatedly, ten times or more. V gene TRBV5-1 combines with J gene TRBJ2-6, with D possibly being TRBD1 (5 bases). Trimming cost V 2 bases and J 0 bases, with 12 bases left between them. The CDR3 totals 17 residues. Germline V gene sequence: CDR1 SGHRS, CDR2 YFSETQ. CDR3 DNA: TGCGCCAGCAGCTTTACGGACACTTCCTCTGGGGCCAACGTCCTGACTTTC. It codes for CASSFTDTSSGANVLTF. The entire variable domain, with the rest obtained from reference TRBV5-1 and TRBJ2-6, is as follows: KAGVTQTPRYLIKTRGQQVTLSCSPISGHRSVSWYQQTPGQGLQFLFEYFSETQRNKGNFPGRFSGRQFSNSRSEMNVSTLELGDSALYLCASSFTDTSSGANVLTFGAGSRLTVL.

This clonotype was picked up many times. V usage is TRBV7-3 and J usage is TRBJ2-1; D unclear. With 5 bases removed from V and 7 bases from J, the gap between germline ends came to 12 bases. There are 13 residues in the CDR3. From germline, CDR1 is SGHTA and CDR2 FQGTGA. The CDR3: CASSTARSNEQFF. CDR3 nucleotides: TGTGCCAGCAGCACAGCTAGGTCTAATGAGCAGTTCTTC. The full variable domain, rest sourced from reference TRBV7-3 and TRBJ2-1, is GAGVSQTPSNKVTEKGKYVELRCDPISGHTALYWYRQSLGQGPEFLIYFQGTGAADDSGLPNDRFFAVRPEGSVSTLKIQRTERGDSAVYLCASSTARSNEQFFGPGTRLTVL.

This clonotype was found many times. The chain employs TRBV18 and TRBJ2-1; TRBD1 matches 10 bases. V shed 4 bases and J 6 bases; nucleotides not matched to a gene: 6. Germline V gene data show CDR1 as KGHSH and CDR2 as LQKENI. This CDR3 spans 15 amino acids. CDR3: CASSRDRGRGNEQFF. CDR3 nucleotides: TGTGCCAGCTCACGGGACAGGGGCAGGGGCAATGAGCAGTTCTTC. The full variable domain, in which reference TRBV18 and TRBJ2-1 provide the parts outside the CDR3, is NAGVMQNPRHLVRRRGQEARLRCSPMKGHSHVYWYRQLPEEGLKFMVYLQKENIIDESGMPKERFSAEFPKEGPSILRIQQVVRGDSAAYFCASSRDRGRGNEQFFGPGTRLTVL.

This clonotype has a count of ten or more. The chain couples TRBV24-1 to TRBJ2-1; 8 bases agree with TRBD2. The V and J ends lost 7 bases and 4 bases, in that order; junction bases with no gene match: 8. Germline V gene data show CDR1 as KGHDR and CDR2 as SFDVKD. The CDR3 covers 15 residues. CDR3 bases: TGTGCCACCAGGGCGGCCAGCGGGAGTTACAATGAGCAGTTCTTC. This codes for CATRAASGSYNEQFF.

The chain joins TRBV14 to TRBJ2-5; unclear D gene. The CDR3 length is 13 residues. Per the germline V gene, CDR1 is SGHDN and CDR2 is FVKESK. Trimming took 4 bases from V and 5 from J, leaving 11 bases between them. CDR3 region: CASSPRLRETQYF. Written as DNA, the CDR3 is TGTGCCAGCAGCCCCCGGTTGCGGGAGACCCAGTACTTC.

This clonotype was seen many times. The chain combines TRBV18 with TRBJ2-6; D is undetermined. V lost 3 bases, J lost 4 bases, and 7 bases lay in between. Germline CDR1 and CDR2: KGHSH and LQKENI. The CDR3 length is 14 residues. CDR3 loop: CASSPGSGANVLTF. CDR3 coding DNA: TGTGCCAGCTCACCGGGATCCGGGGCCAACGTCCTGACTTTC.

A few counts support this clonotype. This chain connects TRBV7-3 to TRBJ2-3; D may be TRBD2 (5 bases). Looked up from germline, CDR1 is SGHTA and CDR2 is FQGTGA. Trimming removed 5 bases at V and 4 bases at J, with 13 bases between. The CDR3 is 14 residues long. DNA of the CDR3: TGTGCCAGCAGCCGGGCCTTGCGGGCAGATACGCAGTATTTT. It encodes CASSRALRADTQYF.

The chain combines TRBV7-2 with TRBJ2-1; TRBD2 aligns across 10 bases. The trim removed 6 bases at V and 7 bases at J, leaving 6 bases unmatched. The CDR3 contains 14 residues. CDR1 is SGHTA, CDR2 FQGNSA, per germline. The CDR3 DNA reads as TGTGCCAGCAGAATCGGGACTAGCGATAATGAGCAGTTCTTC. This translates into CASRIGTSDNEQFF.